The next 25 T cell receptor beta chains were all read from a single sample in a study of blood T cells in healthy people across ages. Sample-barcoded 5' priming and a J-beta primer mix drove a second PCR of about 6 to 12 cycles. TCRdb fed the 5' RACE reads into MiXCR, producing one record per CDR3 protein. Of under 1,100,000 distinct CDR3 sequences listed, roughly 24% are singletons. The same sample was also studied in work on T cells of mothers and their children.

Sequencing was performed on blood. These receptors were obtained from a girl aged 2 to 10 in good health.

The chain employs TRBV7-9 and TRBJ2-1; D remains ambiguous. Germline loops: CDR1 SEHNR, CDR2 FQNEAQ (reference sequence). The CDR3 has 13 residues. The V end lost 4 bases, the J end lost 6 bases, and 10 bases lay between the germline ends. The CDR3 DNA sequence: TGTGCCAGCAGCTCACACCGGTTCAATGAGCAGTTCTTC. Protein sequence: CASSSHRFNEQFF.

The genes are TRBV14 and TRBJ1-1; D gene unclear. Germline CDR1 and CDR2: SGHDN and FVKESK. The CDR3 consists of 15 residues. V dropped 3 bases and J dropped 0 bases, with 11 bases sitting between them. This CDR3 reads CASSQMQEMNTEAFF. In nucleotides, the CDR3 is TGTGCCAGCAGCCAGATGCAGGAGATGAACACTGAAGCTTTCTTT.

The gene calls are TRBV4-1 and TRBJ2-5; D might be TRBD2 (6 bases). The V and J ends lost 3 bases and 5 bases respectively, with 19 bases between them. This CDR3 contains 16 residues. Germline V CDR1 and CDR2: MGHRA, YSYEKL. The CDR3 DNA sequence: TGCGCCAGCAGCCAGCCGCCCGGGACTGTTCGCGAGACCCAGTACTTC. It specifies CASSQPPGTVRETQYF.

The chain employs TRBV20-1 and TRBJ2-1; TRBD2 aligns across 8 bases. This CDR3 has 15 residues. J lost 4 bases, V lost 0 bases, and 5 bases had no gene match. From germline, CDR1 is DFQATT and CDR2 SNEGSKA (reference sequence). CDR3 in amino acids: CSARERVAGYNEQFF. Here the CDR3 DNA reads TGCAGTGCTAGAGAGAGAGTAGCGGGGTACAATGAGCAGTTCTTC.

Comments on this clonotype: At one of its ends the junction is not consistent with the germline gene, which may arise from a read error. The chain is built from TRBV6-6 and TRBJ2-3; unclear D gene. The CDR3 spans 12 residues. Per germline, CDR1 MNHNY and CDR2 SVGAGI (reference sequence). The CDR3 region is CASRIATDTQYF. The CDR3 DNA reads TGCGCCAGCAGAATAGCCACAGATACGCAGTATTTT.

V is TRBV4-1 and J is TRBJ2-7; 7 nucleotides match TRBD2. The germline V gene encodes CDR1 MGHRA and CDR2 YSYEKL. The CDR3 sequence is 16 residues long. With 1 base clipped from V and 0 bases from J, the junction kept 6 bases outside the gene matches. The CDR3 DNA follows: TGCGCCAGCAGCCAAGGTGGGGGGGTGAGCTCCTACGAGCAGTACTTC. Translation: CASSQGGGVSSYEQYF.

This clonotype has just a few counts. The chain is built from TRBV7-2 and TRBJ2-4; 8 bases are a match to TRBD2. The ends lost 1 base at V and 0 bases at J; junction bases unmatched: 8. Germline V gives CDR1 SGHTA, CDR2 FQGNSA. This CDR3 is built from 18 residues. The CDR3 coding sequence is TGTGCCAGCAGCTTAGTGGGTATGGCGGGGGGAGCCAAAAACATTCAGTACTTC. Its translation is CASSLVGMAGGAKNIQYF.

V and J are TRBV20-1 and TRBJ2-7; 9 bases are shared with TRBD1. The germline V gene has CDR1 DFQATT and CDR2 SNEGSKA (reference sequence). CDR3 length: 14 amino acids. V lost 3 bases and J lost 2; bases outside the gene matches: 5. CDR3 in amino acids: CSASSGTGTYEQYF. The CDR3 DNA sequence: TGCAGTGCTAGCTCCGGGACAGGGACCTACGAGCAGTACTTC.

Notes on this clonotype: The junction differs from germline at one of its ends, possibly a read error. The V gene is TRBV29-1, the J gene TRBJ2-3; D remains unclear. Germline CDR1 and CDR2: SQVTM and ANQGSEA. This CDR3 contains 13 residues. The CDR3 coding sequence is TGCAGCGCTGAAAAGTCTAGCACAGATACGCAGTATTTT. Encoded protein: CSAEKSSTDTQYF.

J is TRBJ2-1 and V is TRBV20-1, with D perhaps matching TRBD2 (6 bases). V lost 0 bases to trimming and J lost 2 bases, with 14 bases between them. Germline-derived CDR1 and CDR2 are DFQATT and SNEGSKA (reference sequence). The CDR3 is 16 residues long. The DNA for the CDR3 is TGCAGTGCTAGAGATTGGGGCGGGGAGACCTACAATGAGCAGTTCTTC. This gives the protein CSARDWGGETYNEQFF.

The chain combines TRBV28 with TRBJ1-2; the D is unclear. CDR3 length equals 12 residues. Per germline, CDR1 MDHEN and CDR2 SYDVKM. V was clipped by 3 bases and J by 8 bases, with 10 bases between them. Here the CDR3 DNA reads TGTGCCAGCAGTTTTGAAGGGAAAGGCTACACCTTC. It translates to CASSFEGKGYTF.

There are a few counts of this clonotype. The V call is TRBV6-9, the J call TRBJ1-1; no definite D call. The V end was cut by 2 bases, the J end by 7 bases, with 20 bases between. The CDR3 is made up of 16 amino acids. Germline CDR1 reads MNHGY; CDR2 reads SVAAGI. The CDR3 DNA is TGTGCCAGCAGTTATACTAAAGTCTCGGGCCCGCATGAAGCTTTCTTT. It encodes CASSYTKVSGPHEAFF.

V and J are TRBV20-1 and TRBJ1-2, with TRBD1 matching 7 bases. The CDR3 covers 13 residues. V shed 2 bases and J 3 bases; nucleotides not matched to a gene: 3. Germline CDR1 is DFQATT and CDR2 is SNEGSKA (reference sequence). CDR3 sequence (DNA): TGCAGTGCTAGAAGTACAGGGGACTATGGCTACACCTTC. As protein: CSARSTGDYGYTF.

The V gene is TRBV6-5, the J gene TRBJ1-1, with D maybe TRBD1 (5 bases). This CDR3 contains 14 residues. V was pared by 6 bases and J by 4 bases, with 15 bases between. The V gene's germline CDR1 is MNHEY and CDR2 SVGAGI. The CDR3, as DNA: TGTGCCAGCAGGTCCCCAACAGGTCCCACTGAAGCTTTCTTT. Protein sequence: CASRSPTGPTEAFF.

This clonotype was seen ten or more times. V usage is TRBV11-2 and J usage is TRBJ2-5; weak D call: TRBD2 (6 bases). This CDR3 region has 11 residues. CDR1 SGHAT and CDR2 FQNNGV come from the germline V gene. With 7 bases removed from V and 5 bases from J, the gap between germline ends came to 8 bases. DNA for the CDR3: TGTGCCAGCACGGGGAGGGAGACCCAGTACTTC. Its translation is CASTGRETQYF.

In this sample, this clonotype turned up a few times. The chain uses TRBV6-5 and TRBJ2-3; a weak D match, TRBD2 (6 bases). The germline CDR1 and CDR2 sequences are MNHEY and SVGAGI. This CDR3 has 14 amino acids. With 7 bases removed from V and 7 bases from J, the gap between germline ends came to 18 bases. CDR3 DNA: TGTGCCAGCATGGGCGGGAAAGAATGGAATACGCAGTATTTT. Translated, it gives CASMGGKEWNTQYF.

The rearrangement links TRBV12-3 or TRBV12-4 to TRBJ1-2, with unresolved D. The V end lost 5 bases, the J end lost 4 bases, and 8 bases lay between the germline ends. This CDR3 is built from 12 residues. CDR3 sequence reads: CASSRNSYGYTF. The CDR3 DNA sequence: TGTGCCAGCAGTCGTAATAGCTATGGCTACACCTTC.

This chain joins TRBV3-1 and TRBJ2-1, with 11 bases fitting TRBD2. The J call is uncertain, as TRBJ2-5 better fits the DNA end. This CDR3 spans 15 amino acids. Germline assignment: CDR1 LGHDT and CDR2 YNNKEL (reference sequence). The CDR3, as DNA: TGTGCCAGCAGCCAATTTAGCGGGGGGGCTGAGACCCAGTACTTC. Protein sequence: CASSQFSGGAETQYF.

This clonotype showed up just a few times. The chain couples TRBV6-1 to TRBJ2-5; 12 nucleotides match TRBD2. V lost 0 bases, J lost 5 bases, and 4 bases stayed unmatched. The CDR3 sequence is 16 residues long. The germline V gene encodes CDR1 MNHNS and CDR2 SASEGT. The DNA for the CDR3 is TGTGCCAGCAGTGAAGCGACTAGCGGGGGCAGGGAGACCCAGTACTTC. Residues: CASSEATSGGRETQYF.

This clonotype appeared a few times. The V gene is TRBV7-9, the J gene TRBJ1-2; D perhaps matches TRBD1 (6 bases). Germline V gene data show CDR1 as SEHNR and CDR2 as FQNEAQ (reference sequence). Trimming removed 5 bases at V and 8 bases at J, with 18 bases between. This CDR3 region has 14 residues. This chain's CDR3 is CASSPAGTGQGYTF. DNA of the CDR3: TGTGCCAGCAGCCCGGCGGGTACAGGGCAGGGCTACACCTTC. Supplemented by reference TRBV7-9 and TRBJ1-2, the full variable domain reads DTGVSQNPRHKITKRGQNVTFRCDPISEHNRLYWYRQTLGQGPEFLTYFQNEAQLEKSRLLSDRFSAERPKGSFSTLEIQRTEQGDSAMYLCASSPAGTGQGYTFGSGTRLTVV.

The J gene is TRBJ1-2, the V gene TRBV24-1; D unresolved. Looked up from germline, CDR1 is KGHDR and CDR2 is SFDVKD. Trimming took off 4 bases at V and 0 bases at J, with 11 bases between the two ends. The length of the CDR3 is 15 residues. As DNA, the CDR3 is TGTGCCACCAGTGAAGGCGGGGTTACTAACTATGGCTACACCTTC. This sequence encodes CATSEGGVTNYGYTF.

This clonotype was counted only a few times. The V and J genes are TRBV27 and TRBJ1-6; D is perhaps TRBD1 (5 bases). This CDR3 is built from 14 residues. Germline loops: CDR1 MNHEY, CDR2 SMNVEV (reference sequence). The V end lost 6 bases, the J end lost 7 bases, and 13 bases lay between the germline ends. The CDR3 nucleotides read TGTGCCAGCAGCCCCCGGGGACGAAATTCACCCCTCCACTTT. Translated: CASSPRGRNSPLHF.

This clonotype was detected only a few times. The chain couples TRBV4-3 to TRBJ1-6; D is perhaps TRBD1 (6 bases). The CDR3 has 17 residues. Germline assignment: CDR1 LGHNA and CDR2 YSLEER. V was pared by 0 bases and J by 9 bases, with 18 bases between. The CDR3 here is CASSQDWAGESGSPLHF. The CDR3, as DNA: TGCGCCAGCAGCCAAGATTGGGCAGGGGAGAGTGGTTCACCCCTCCACTTT.

The CDR3 bases are TGTGCCAGCAGTCGACCCGGGACAGGGGACGAGCAGTACTTC. It specifies CASSRPGTGDEQYF. The V call is TRBV6-2 or TRBV6-3, the J call TRBJ2-7; 10 nucleotides match TRBD1. Germline V gives CDR1 MNHEY, CDR2 SVGEGT. V was clipped by 5 bases and J by 5 bases; unmatched bases: 6. CDR3 length: 14 residues.

A word on this clonotype: At one end the junction does not follow the germline gene, possibly because of a read error. The chain recombines TRBV5-5 with TRBJ2-2, with D possibly matching TRBD1 (7 bases). Germline V CDR1 and CDR2: SGHKS, YYEKEE (reference sequence). CDR3 length: 15 amino acids. The DNA for the CDR3 is TGTGCCAGCAGCTTAACAGGGGTCGACACCGGGGGGCTGTTTTTT. Amino acid sequence: CASSLTGVDTGGLFF.